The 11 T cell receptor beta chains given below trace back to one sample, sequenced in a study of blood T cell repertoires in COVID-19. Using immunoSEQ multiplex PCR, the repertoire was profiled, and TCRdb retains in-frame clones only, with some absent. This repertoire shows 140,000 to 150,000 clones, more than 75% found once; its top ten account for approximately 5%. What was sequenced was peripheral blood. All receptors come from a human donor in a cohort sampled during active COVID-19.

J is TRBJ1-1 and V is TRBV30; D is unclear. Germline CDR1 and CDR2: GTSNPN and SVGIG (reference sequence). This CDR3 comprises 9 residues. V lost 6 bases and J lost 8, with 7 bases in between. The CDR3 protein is CACQREAFF. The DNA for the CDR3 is TGTGCCTGTCAACGGGAAGCTTTCTTT.

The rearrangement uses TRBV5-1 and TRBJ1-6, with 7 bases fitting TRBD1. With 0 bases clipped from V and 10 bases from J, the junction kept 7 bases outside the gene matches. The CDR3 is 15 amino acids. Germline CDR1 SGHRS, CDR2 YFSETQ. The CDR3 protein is CASSLDKGGGSPLHF. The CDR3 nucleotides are TGCGCCAGCAGCTTGGATAAAGGGGGCGGCTCACCCCTCCACTTT.

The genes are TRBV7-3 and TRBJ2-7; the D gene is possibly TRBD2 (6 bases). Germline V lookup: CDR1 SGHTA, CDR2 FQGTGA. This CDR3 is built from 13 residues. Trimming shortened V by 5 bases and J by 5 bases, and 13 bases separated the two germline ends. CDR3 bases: TGTGCCAGCAGCCGATCCCCGGGGGACGAGCAGTACGTC. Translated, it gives CASSRSPGDEQYV.

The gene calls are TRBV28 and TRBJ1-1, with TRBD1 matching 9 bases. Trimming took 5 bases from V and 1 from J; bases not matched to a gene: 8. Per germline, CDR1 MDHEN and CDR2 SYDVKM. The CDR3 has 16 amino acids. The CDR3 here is CASSLRTGAPNTEAFF. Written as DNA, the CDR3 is TGTGCCAGCAGTCTGCGGACAGGGGCCCCGAACACTGAAGCTTTCTTT.

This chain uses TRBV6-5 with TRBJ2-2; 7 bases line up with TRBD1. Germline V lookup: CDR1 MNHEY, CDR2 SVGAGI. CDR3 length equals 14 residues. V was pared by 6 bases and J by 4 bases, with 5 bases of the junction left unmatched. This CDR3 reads CASRPDRITGELFF. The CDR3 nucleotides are TGTGCCAGCAGGCCGGACAGGATCACCGGGGAGCTGTTTTTT.

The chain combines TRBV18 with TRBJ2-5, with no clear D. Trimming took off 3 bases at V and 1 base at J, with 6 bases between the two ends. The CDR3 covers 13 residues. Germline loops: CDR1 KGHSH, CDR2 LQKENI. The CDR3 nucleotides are TGTGCCAGCTCACCCGACTCCCAAGAGACCCAGTACTTC. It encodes CASSPDSQETQYF. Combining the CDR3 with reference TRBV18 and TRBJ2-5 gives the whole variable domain NAGVMQNPRHLVRRRGQEARLRCSPMKGHSHVYWYRQLPEEGLKFMVYLQKENIIDESGMPKERFSAEFPKEGPSILRIQQVVRGDSAAYFCASSPDSQETQYFGPGTRLLVL.

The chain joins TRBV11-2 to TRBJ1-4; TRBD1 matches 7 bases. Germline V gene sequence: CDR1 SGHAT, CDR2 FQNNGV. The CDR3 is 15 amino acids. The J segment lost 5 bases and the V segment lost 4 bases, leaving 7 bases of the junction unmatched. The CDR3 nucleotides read TGTGCCAGCAGCTCCACCAGGGGGAAAAATGAAAAACTGTTTTTT. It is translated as CASSSTRGKNEKLFF.

The CDR3 DNA reads TGTGCCAGCAGTCAAAACCATAGGACAGGGGATGAAAAACTGTTTTTT. Translating it yields CASSQNHRTGDEKLFF. The chain carries TRBV28 and TRBJ1-4; 9 nucleotides match TRBD1. CDR1 MDHEN and CDR2 SYDVKM come from the germline V gene. This CDR3 is built from 16 residues. V shed 5 bases and J 6 bases; nucleotides not matched to a gene: 10.

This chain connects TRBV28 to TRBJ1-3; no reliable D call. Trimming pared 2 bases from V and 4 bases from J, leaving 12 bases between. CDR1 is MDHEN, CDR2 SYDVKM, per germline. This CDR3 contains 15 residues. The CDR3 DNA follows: TGTGCCAGCAGTTTACAACTTGCCCGGGGAAACACCATATATTTT. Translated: CASSLQLARGNTIYF.

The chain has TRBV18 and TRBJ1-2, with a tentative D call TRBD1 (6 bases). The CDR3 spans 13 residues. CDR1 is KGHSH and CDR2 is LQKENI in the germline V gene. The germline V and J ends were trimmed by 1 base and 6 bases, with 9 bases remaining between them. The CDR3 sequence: CASSPLRGNGYTF. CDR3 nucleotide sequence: TGTGCCAGCTCACCACTCAGGGGCAATGGCTACACCTTC.

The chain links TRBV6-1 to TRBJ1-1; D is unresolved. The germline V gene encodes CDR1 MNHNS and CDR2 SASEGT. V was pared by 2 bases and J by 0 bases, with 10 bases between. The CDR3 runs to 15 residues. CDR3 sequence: CASSESGIMNTEAFF. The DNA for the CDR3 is TGTGCCAGCAGTGAATCGGGGATAATGAACACTGAAGCTTTCTTT.